A single T cell receptor (beta chain) is shown here with its context. The CDR3 consists of 14 residues. Germline assignment: CDR1 KGHSH and CDR2 LQKENI. Trimming removed 1 base at V and 2 bases at J, with 8 bases between. This record belongs to a study of technical replicates of blood from several donors. The table came from immunoSEQ multiplex PCR; TCRdb's copy has only in-frame clones and leaves some out. The sample carries roughly 62,000 clones, 91% recorded once. This chain uses TRBV18 with TRBJ2-5; D not resolved. The TCR was taken from a human donor in good health. Some clones in this sample may be carry-over from other donors' samples. The material sequenced was PBMCs. DNA for the CDR3: TGTGCCAGCTCACCACGGGCAGTACAAGAGACCCAGTACTTC. Amino acid sequence: CASSPRAVQETQYF.